The clone carrying this T cell receptor beta chain showed up many times. No antigen is known for it. TCRdb re-analysed the 5' RACE reads in MiXCR, keeping a single row per CDR3 protein. The table has just over 65,000 distinct CDR3 sequences, around 13% seen once. This entry comes from a study of early T cells in non-severe SARS-CoV-2 infection. Study-level points and caveats: VDJdb matching favored anti-spike CD8 responses, missing private and CD4 specificities.

CDR3 length equals 18 residues. Germline trimming cut 0 bases from V and 4 bases from J; bases unmatched to any gene: 15. The germline CDR1 and CDR2 sequences are MNHNS and SASEGT. The rearrangement uses TRBV6-1 and TRBJ2-7, with TRBD2 matching 7 bases. The origin of this receptor is an adult who was a healthcare worker with PCR-confirmed SARS-CoV-2 infection or an uninfected control (not recorded which). Sequenced sample: whole blood. CDR3 coding DNA: TGTGCCAGCAGTGAAGCCTTTCTAAACGTGGGGGGGAAGTACGAGCAGTACTTC. This encodes CASSEAFLNVGGKYEQYF.